This T cell receptor beta chain was captured in a study of identical twins. General study points: Abundant beta clonotypes from cord blood bore fewer insertions; memory repertoires lacked this pattern.

This clonotype was seen at least ten times. The target antigen is unknown. The V gene's germline CDR1 is SGHRS and CDR2 YFSETQ. Trimming took off 4 bases at V and 0 bases at J, with 8 bases between the two ends. The CDR3 loop spans 15 amino acids. TCRdb recomputed calls from the 5' RACE reads with MiXCR, one row per CDR3 protein. The data hold about 530,000 distinct CDR3 sequences, with nearly 15% observed a single time. These same data were also listed under a study on yellow fever vaccine responses in identical twins.

The chain joins TRBV5-1 to TRBJ2-6, with D possibly being TRBD1 (5 bases). The sequenced material came from CD4+ T cells sorted from blood. The TCR comes from a woman aged 18-29 years in good health. CDR3 loop: CASSNGHSGANVLTF. CDR3 nucleotides: TGCGCCAGCAGCAACGGACACTCTGGGGCCAACGTCCTGACTTTC.